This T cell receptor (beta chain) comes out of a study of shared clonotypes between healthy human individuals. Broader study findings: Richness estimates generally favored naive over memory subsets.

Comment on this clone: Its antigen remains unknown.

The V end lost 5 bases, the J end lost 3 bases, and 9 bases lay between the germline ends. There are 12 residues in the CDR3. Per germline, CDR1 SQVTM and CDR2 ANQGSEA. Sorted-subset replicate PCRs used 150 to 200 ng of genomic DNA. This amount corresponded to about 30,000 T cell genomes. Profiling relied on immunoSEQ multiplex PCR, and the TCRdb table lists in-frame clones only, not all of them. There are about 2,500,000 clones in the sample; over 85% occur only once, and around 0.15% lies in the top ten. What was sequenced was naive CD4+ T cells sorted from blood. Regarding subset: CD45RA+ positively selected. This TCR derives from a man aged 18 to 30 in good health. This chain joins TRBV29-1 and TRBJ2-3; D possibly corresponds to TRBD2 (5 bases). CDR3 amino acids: CSVIRGTDTQYF. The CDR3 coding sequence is TGCAGCGTTATAAGAGGGACAGATACGCAGTATTTT.